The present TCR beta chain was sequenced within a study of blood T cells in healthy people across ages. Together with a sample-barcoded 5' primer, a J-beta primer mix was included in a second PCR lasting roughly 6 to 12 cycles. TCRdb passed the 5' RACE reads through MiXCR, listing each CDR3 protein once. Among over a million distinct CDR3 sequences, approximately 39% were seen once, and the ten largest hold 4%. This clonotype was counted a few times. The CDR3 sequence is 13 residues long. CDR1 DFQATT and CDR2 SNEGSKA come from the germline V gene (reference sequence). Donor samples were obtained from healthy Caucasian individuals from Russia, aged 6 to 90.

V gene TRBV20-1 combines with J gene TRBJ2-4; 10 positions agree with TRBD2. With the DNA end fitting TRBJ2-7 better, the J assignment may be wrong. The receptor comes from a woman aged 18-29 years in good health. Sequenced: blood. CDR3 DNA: TGCAGTGCTGTAAGCGGGAGGGAGTACGAGCAGTACTTC. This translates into CSAVSGREYEQYF.